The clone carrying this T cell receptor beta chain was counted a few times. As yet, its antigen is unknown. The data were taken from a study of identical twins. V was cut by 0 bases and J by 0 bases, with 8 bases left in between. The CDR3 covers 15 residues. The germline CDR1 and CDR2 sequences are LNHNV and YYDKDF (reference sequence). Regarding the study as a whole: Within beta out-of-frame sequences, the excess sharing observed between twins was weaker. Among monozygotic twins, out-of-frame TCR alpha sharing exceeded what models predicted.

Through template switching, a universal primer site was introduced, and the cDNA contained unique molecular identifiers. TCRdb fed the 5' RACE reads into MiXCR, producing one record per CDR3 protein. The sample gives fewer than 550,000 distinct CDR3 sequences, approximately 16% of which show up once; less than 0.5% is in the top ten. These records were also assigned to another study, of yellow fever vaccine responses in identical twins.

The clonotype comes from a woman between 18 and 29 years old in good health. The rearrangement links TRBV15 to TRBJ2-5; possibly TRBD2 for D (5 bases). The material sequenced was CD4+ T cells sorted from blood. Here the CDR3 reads CATSRDPDYQETQYF. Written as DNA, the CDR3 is TGTGCCACCAGCAGAGATCCGGACTACCAAGAGACCCAGTACTTC.